This TCR beta chain was captured by sequencing in a study of cytomegalovirus exposure and HLA in healthy donors. Across the whole study: Most donors, roughly 82% of several hundred genotyped, fell in the Caucasian-associated ancestry cluster.

The study's findings and limits: The CMV antigen specificity of a few CMV-associated chains was confirmed through in vitro analysis. The Asian-associated ancestry cluster reportedly had fewer N-insertions than the approximately 690-donor mean in a later analysis.

To note about this clone: The antigen is undetermined.

The germline V gene encodes CDR1 LGHNA and CDR2 YNFKEQ. The CDR3 length is 17 residues. V gave up 4 bases and J gave up 6 bases; unmatched junction bases: 6. 60 Vbeta and 13 Jbeta primers were used in PCR. Data came from immunoSEQ multiplex PCR; TCRdb stores just in-frame clones and leaves some out. The sample gives some 150,000 clones, roughly 80% of which show up once; 1.5% to 2% is in the top ten. The TCR was taken from a woman between 35 and 50 years old in good health and CMV-seronegative. This chain joins TRBV4-2 and TRBJ2-1; 16 bases line up with TRBD2. The sample comprised PBMCs. CDR3 sequence: CASSLGTSGGVGNEQFF. In DNA form, the CDR3 reads TGTGCCAGCAGCCTAGGGACTAGCGGGGGGGTAGGCAATGAGCAGTTCTTC.